The 18 T cell receptor beta chains presented below share a single source sample, sequenced in a study of cytomegalovirus exposure and HLA in healthy donors. Here immunoSEQ multiplex PCR was the method, and the copy in TCRdb shows in-frame clones only, minus some. Here the sample spans fewer than 65,000 clones, 75% to 90% being singletons. The specimen was PBMCs. Source of these receptors: a woman aged 18-29 years in good health and CMV-seronegative.

This chain joins TRBV5-4 and TRBJ2-7, with 9 bases identical to TRBD1. Germline values: CDR1 SGHNT, CDR2 YYREEE (reference sequence). The CDR3 runs to 15 residues. Germline trimming cut 4 bases from V and 4 bases from J; bases unmatched to any gene: 9. The CDR3 spells CASSPLRTGAYEQYF. The CDR3 DNA reads as TGTGCCAGCAGCCCCCTCAGGACAGGGGCTTACGAGCAGTACTTC.

This clone was observed a few times. CDR3 sequence: CAISDPREVELFF. DNA of the CDR3: TGTGCCATCAGTGACCCCCGGGAAGTAGAACTGTTTTTT. The chain recombines TRBV10-3 with TRBJ1-4; D remains unclear. Deletions cut 3 bases from V and 12 bases from J, with 14 bases between. This CDR3 contains 13 residues. In germline, CDR1 is ENHRY, CDR2 SYGVKD.

The CDR3 is CASSRQGGDEKLFF. DNA for the CDR3: TGTGCCAGCAGCCGACAGGGAGGTGATGAAAAACTGTTTTTT. The gene calls are TRBV27 and TRBJ1-4; 7 bases are a match to TRBD1. Germline-derived CDR1 and CDR2 are MNHEY and SMNVEV (reference sequence). V shed 6 bases, J shed 6 bases, and the junction held 7 bases outside the gene matches. The CDR3 consists of 14 residues.

The chain uses TRBV9 and TRBJ2-7; 10 bases match TRBD2. The CDR3 has 15 amino acids. The V segment lost 3 bases and the J segment 5 bases; nucleotides outside the gene matches: 8. Germline V gene lookup returns CDR1 SGDLS and CDR2 YYNGEE. The CDR3 coding sequence is TGTGCCAGCAGCGACGCTAGCGGGAGTTTCAACGAGCAGTACTTC. As protein: CASSDASGSFNEQYF.

This clone was seen only once. The genes are TRBV19 and TRBJ1-5; D remains unclear. Between the trimmed V and J ends, which lost 7 bases and 1 base, there was a span of 14 bases. This CDR3 has 15 amino acids. Germline V gene lookup returns CDR1 LNHDA and CDR2 SQIVND (reference sequence). CDR3 residues: CASMVSGGSNQPQHF. CDR3 nucleotide sequence: TGTGCCAGTATGGTTAGCGGTGGGAGCAATCAGCCCCAGCATTTT.

The chain links TRBV7-3 to TRBJ2-6, with D possibly being TRBD1 (5 bases). Looked up from germline, CDR1 is SGHTA and CDR2 is FQGTGA. The V end lost 5 bases, the J end lost 0 bases, and 8 bases lay between the germline ends. The CDR3 covers 15 residues. The chain's CDR3 is CASSLGHSGANVLTF. CDR3 DNA: TGTGCCAGCAGCCTCGGACACTCTGGGGCCAACGTCCTGACTTTC.

There are a few counts of this clone. The rearrangement joins TRBV19 to TRBJ2-7; 10 nucleotides match TRBD1. The germline V gene encodes CDR1 LNHDA and CDR2 SQIVND (reference sequence). The ends lost 3 bases at V and 4 bases at J; junction bases unmatched: 6. The CDR3 contains 15 residues. Written as DNA, the CDR3 is TGTGCCAGTAGTATCGCCGGGACAGGGGCTTACGAGCAGTACTTC. It codes for CASSIAGTGAYEQYF.

This chain joins TRBV28 and TRBJ2-1, with 7 bases lining up with TRBD2. From germline, CDR1 is MDHEN and CDR2 SYDVKM. The length of the CDR3 is 16 residues. V was pared by 2 bases and J by 0 bases, with 4 bases of the junction left unmatched. DNA for the CDR3: TGTGCCAGCAGTTTAAGTGCTAGCGGCTCCTACAATGAGCAGTTCTTC. This codes for CASSLSASGSYNEQFF.

The chain links TRBV9 to TRBJ2-2; weak D call: TRBD2 (5 bases). The ends were cut back, 0 bases at V and 5 bases at J, with 11 bases in the middle. The CDR3 has 15 residues. Germline V lookup: CDR1 SGDLS, CDR2 YYNGEE. The DNA of the CDR3 is TGTGCCAGCAGCGTAGCTGCGGGCCAGACCGGGGAGCTGTTTTTT. Translated, it gives CASSVAAGQTGELFF.

For the CDR3, the DNA is TGTGCCAGCAGTACCACTTGGACAGGCGATTCACCCCTCCACTTT. As protein: CASSTTWTGDSPLHF. This sequence joins TRBV6-5 and TRBJ1-6; 7 bases are a match to TRBD1. The V and J ends lost 5 bases and 8 bases, in that order; junction bases with no gene match: 9. The CDR3 length is 15 residues. Per germline, CDR1 MNHEY and CDR2 SVGAGI.

The chain recombines TRBV5-1 with TRBJ2-7, with TRBD2 matching over 11 bases. The CDR3 has 16 residues. Germline V gene sequence: CDR1 SGHRS, CDR2 YFSETQ. V shed 4 bases, J shed 4 bases, and the junction held 10 bases outside the gene matches. The CDR3 loop reads CASSPTGLAEGYEQYF. CDR3 in DNA: TGCGCCAGCAGCCCGACGGGACTAGCGGAGGGGTACGAGCAGTACTTC.

CDR3 protein: CASSMSRDYGYTF. The CDR3, as DNA: TGTGCCAGTAGTATGTCGAGGGATTATGGCTACACCTTC. The chain couples TRBV19 to TRBJ1-2; D remains unclear. Trimming stripped 3 bases from V and 5 bases from J, with 10 bases between. CDR3 length: 13 amino acids. Germline loops: CDR1 LNHDA, CDR2 SQIVND (reference sequence). Full variable domain (missing parts from reference TRBV19 and TRBJ1-2): DGGITQSPKYLFRKEGQNVTLSCEQNLNHDAMYWYRQDPGQGLRLIYYSQIVNDFQKGDIAEGYSVSREKKESFPLTVTSAQKNPTAFYLCASSMSRDYGYTFGSGTRLTVV.

The chain recombines TRBV7-6 with TRBJ1-3; TRBD1 aligns across 7 bases. This CDR3 contains 15 residues. Germline V gene lookup returns CDR1 SGHVS and CDR2 FNYEAQ. V lost 5 bases, J lost 0 bases, and 4 bases stayed unmatched. The CDR3 reads CASSRDSRSGNTIYF. The CDR3 nucleotides read TGTGCCAGCAGCCGGGACAGTCGCTCTGGAAACACCATATATTTT.

This sequence joins TRBV4-1 and TRBJ1-5; 12 bases fit TRBD1. This CDR3 has 18 residues. Germline CDR1 is MGHRA and CDR2 is YSYEKL. Trimming removed 0 bases from V and 4 bases from J; junction bases left unmatched: 7. Here the CDR3 reads CASSQDVGQGARNQPQHF. The CDR3 DNA follows: TGCGCCAGCAGCCAAGATGTGGGACAGGGGGCTAGGAATCAGCCCCAGCATTTT.

This chain joins TRBV27 and TRBJ2-3, with TRBD2 matching 8 bases. Trimming at V came to 1 base and at J to 1 base, leaving 16 bases not matched to a gene. Looked up from germline, CDR1 is MNHEY and CDR2 is SMNVEV (reference sequence). This CDR3 has 20 amino acids. CDR3 protein: CASSLWAGAAGTSGTDTQYF. The DNA of the CDR3 is TGTGCCAGCAGTTTATGGGCAGGGGCCGCTGGGACTAGTGGCACAGATACGCAGTATTTT.

The chain combines TRBV30 with TRBJ1-5; the D is unclear. V gave up 0 bases and J gave up 8 bases, with 5 bases separating them. Germline V lookup: CDR1 GTSNPN, CDR2 SVGIG (reference sequence). The CDR3 runs 11 residues. The chain's CDR3 is CAWSVGEPQHF. The CDR3 nucleotides read TGTGCCTGGAGTGTCGGTGAGCCCCAGCATTTT.

The chain links TRBV7-2 to TRBJ2-1; 11 bases are shared with TRBD2. The germline CDR1 and CDR2 sequences are SGHTA and FQGNSA. Germline trimming cut 3 bases from V and 7 bases from J; bases unmatched to any gene: 11. There are 17 residues in the CDR3. The DNA for the CDR3 is TGTGCCAGCAGCTTCTATAGCGGGAGGGCCTTCACTAATGAGCAGTTCTTC. Translating it yields CASSFYSGRAFTNEQFF.

The CDR3 spells CASSLHAGDTQYF. The DNA of the CDR3 is TGTGCCAGCAGTCTACACGCGGGAGATACGCAGTATTTT. V is TRBV6-1 and J is TRBJ2-3; tentatively, D is TRBD2 (5 bases). With 5 bases removed from V and 5 bases from J, the gap between germline ends came to 11 bases. The CDR3 is 13 residues long. Germline CDR1 reads MNHNS; CDR2 reads SASEGT.